This entry lists 3 T cell receptor beta chains sequenced from one sample in a study of blood T cell repertoires in COVID-19. Clones were sequenced by immunoSEQ multiplex PCR, and TCRdb holds only the in-frame ones, with some missing. The data show 200,000 to 250,000 clones, approximately 83% seen once. What was sequenced was peripheral blood. The receptors were sampled from a human donor in a cohort sampled during active COVID-19.

The chain combines TRBV4-1 with TRBJ1-4; the D gene is possibly TRBD1 (6 bases). Trimming pared 3 bases from V and 14 bases from J, leaving 19 bases between. Germline V CDR1 and CDR2: MGHRA, YSYEKL. The CDR3 contains 14 residues. As DNA, the CDR3 is TGCGCCAGCAGCCATGACTCCGTACAGGGAGTTCTGTTTTTT. Its protein is CASSHDSVQGVLFF.

The chain employs TRBV28 and TRBJ2-3; tentatively, D is TRBD1 (5 bases). The CDR3 consists of 19 residues. Germline V lookup: CDR1 MDHEN, CDR2 SYDVKM. V lost 5 bases to trimming and J lost 3 bases, with 27 bases between them. CDR3 nucleotides: TGTGCCAGCAGTGCATCTGGTTTAGGGGCCAAGGGAATTACAGATACGCAGTATTTT. Encoded protein: CASSASGLGAKGITDTQYF. Full variable domain (missing parts from reference TRBV28 and TRBJ2-3): DVKVTQSSRYLVKRTGEKVFLECVQDMDHENMFWYRQDPGLGLRLIYFSYDVKMKEKGDIPEGYSVSREKKERFSLILESASTNQTSMYLCASSASGLGAKGITDTQYFGPGTRLTVL.

This clone was counted a single time. This chain connects TRBV6-6 to TRBJ1-3; possible D gene TRBD1, 6 bases. The CDR3 extends over 14 amino acids. CDR1 MNHNY and CDR2 SVGAGI come from the germline V gene (reference sequence). The V end was cut by 5 bases, the J end by 2 bases, with 10 bases between. CDR3 residues: CASSRQVAGNTIYF. CDR3 coding DNA: TGTGCCAGCAGTCGACAGGTCGCTGGAAACACCATATATTTT.